This section outlines one T cell receptor beta chain sequence together with its context. Its antigen is not known. Trimming took 2 bases from V and 0 from J, leaving 7 bases between them. The CDR3 runs 14 residues. CDR1 and CDR2 from the germline V gene are SGHTA and FQGNSA. This specimen comes from a study of cytomegalovirus exposure and HLA in healthy donors. Turning to the study itself: Roughly 180 million T cells yielded more than 90 million unique TCR beta sequences in earlier analysis. An early data release held tens of millions of unique TCRs from HLA-typed donors. General observations from the study: Per a prior analysis, the majority of TCR beta V segments were productive roughly 90% or roughly 30% of the time.

It was with 60 Vbeta and 13 Jbeta primers that the PCR ran. The table came from immunoSEQ multiplex PCR; TCRdb's copy has only in-frame clones and leaves some out. The table lists some 90,000 clones, 65% to 80% of them singletons. This TCR derives from a man aged 30 to 45 in good health and CMV-seronegative. The rearrangement joins TRBV7-2 to TRBJ1-1; D remains unclear. Sequenced sample: PBMCs. The CDR3 DNA reads as TGTGCCAGCAGCTTACTACAGATGAACACTGAAGCTTTCTTT. Its protein product is CASSLLQMNTEAFF.